This TCR beta chain was identified in a study of CD8 T cells in ankylosing spondylitis. Study-wide results and limits: Disease-linked clones reportedly showed significant enrichment in matched ankylosing spondylitis synovial fluid.

This clonotype was picked up a small number of times. What it binds is unknown. Researchers built TCR beta libraries using quantitative 5'-RACE with molecular barcodes. Via MiXCR, TCRdb re-called the 5' RACE reads, giving one row per CDR3 protein. The sample has 350,000 to 400,000 distinct CDR3 sequences; more than 20% are singletons. V was pared by 0 bases and J by 0 bases, with 11 bases between. The CDR3 runs to 16 residues. Germline CDR1 LGHDT, CDR2 YNNKEL (reference sequence). Sequenced sample: blood, either unsorted or a sorted T cell fraction (not recorded which). This chain links TRBV3-1 with TRBJ1-2, with D unresolved. The receptor was isolated from a male donor with ankylosing spondylitis or in good health (not recorded which). The CDR3 DNA is TGTGCCAGCAGCCAAGAGGTGGCAGTTACTAACTATGGCTACACCTTC. Amino acids: CASSQEVAVTNYGYTF.